This T cell receptor (beta chain) was captured in a study of cytomegalovirus exposure and HLA in healthy donors. Notes on the study in general: For most subjects, TCR beta sequences were reported to predict HLA-A and HLA-B alleles with accuracy.

As regards this clone: Its cognate antigen is unknown.

This CDR3 is built from 16 residues. Deletions cut 0 bases from V and 5 bases from J, with 17 bases between. Germline V CDR1 and CDR2: SGDLS, YYNGEE. The PCR was carried out with 60 Vbeta primers and 13 Jbeta primers. The data were produced by immunoSEQ multiplex PCR, yet TCRdb's version contains in-frame clones alone and is incomplete. In the table there are around 100,000 clones, around three quarters of which are singletons. Material for sequencing was PBMCs. The receptor comes from a man aged 50 to 59 in good health and CMV-seropositive. The chain has TRBV9 and TRBJ2-5; tentatively, D is TRBD1 (6 bases). The CDR3 nucleotides are TGTGCCAGCAGCGTAGGGGGTTATTCAAGGGGGGAGACCCAGTACTTC. Its protein product is CASSVGGYSRGETQYF.